One TCR beta chain is described in this entry. Its binding antigen is unknown. Base qualities were left out, and no much larger clone turns up one base away. TCRbeta CDR3 regions were amplified from genomic DNA by means of the immunoSEQ Assay, a bias-controlled multiplex PCR. For the original study's pipeline: Nucleated cell counts per sample were estimated from amplification of reference gene primers within the assay. To quantify the absolute abundance of each unique TCRbeta CDR3 rearrangement, sequence reads were collapsed and filtered. Productive Simpson clonality was computed per sample as the square root of Simpson's diversity index over productive rearrangements. This is the immuneACCESS table as TCRdb keeps it, with only in-frame sequences that have V and J called. A part of the clones is gone; compared with another copy, unresolved V genes explain less than half, and the rest is unexplained. V and J calls and clone size are as listed in that table; D and trimming were resolved from the DNA. This sample gives 99,000 or so clones in total; around 74% of them show up just once. Roughly a fifth of the sample lies in the top ten.

The entry originates in a study of blood T cell repertoires in COVID-19 (dated by TCRdb to 2019 to 2021). The study in broad terms: Samples covering the acute and convalescent phases of COVID-19 were provided by collaborators in the United States, Italy and Spain. The material from the prospective study consisted of cDNA or gDNA derived from T cells, B-cell-depleted T cells, or PBMCs. Subjects who had been exposed to COVID-19, were actively infected with it, or had recovered from it provided the deeply sampled blood TCRbeta repertoires that made up the dataset. The repertoires were made available in a free public database intended to serve as a resource for research on the immune response to SARS-CoV-2. Samples came from the ongoing ImmuneRACE study (first 160 participants) plus 1,254 subjects from 6 global collaborators. Nearly every sample came with metadata listing a de-identified subject ID, COVID-19 status, age in years and sex. HLA class I and class II types, where available, came from metadata supplied by the sample provider rather than from assay-based typing.

Summary of the overall study and its limitations: How much clinical and demographic metadata was included differed by source and by participant, and the metadata was provided uncurated.

The collaborating institutions used their own protocols to collect whole blood in K2EDTA tubes. For TCRbeta analysis, collaborators shipped samples as frozen whole blood, isolated PBMCs, or DNA extracted from either of those sample types. The material sequenced was peripheral blood. This TCR was sampled from a woman between 70 and 85 years old with acute or convalescent COVID-19.

The base sequence is TGTGCCAGCAGATTCGGACAGACGGTCTCCTACAATGAGCAGTTCTTC. This gives the protein CASRFGQTVSYNEQFF. Recombination linked TRBV27 to TRBJ2-1; the D region possibly corresponds to TRBD1 (6 bases align). CDR1 and CDR2, looked up from the germline V gene (reference sequence), are MNHEY and SMNVEV. V gives up 6 bases and J gives up 0 bases, and the segment between their germline ends measures 15 bases. From its cysteine to its phenylalanine, the CDR3 spans 16 amino acids. Only the CDR3 DNA stays, 48 bases, in frame from base 1.